This TCR beta chain emerged from a study of T cells after yellow fever vaccination. TCRdb fed the 5' RACE reads into MiXCR, producing one record per CDR3 protein. The table shows around 530,000 distinct CDR3 sequences, with about a sixth occurring only once. V shed 5 bases, J shed 1 base, and the junction held 5 bases outside the gene matches. CDR3 size: 16 residues. Looked up from germline, CDR1 is SGHTA and CDR2 is FQGTGA. This clonotype was found a few times. The sample in question was PBMCs, obtained 5 days after the first yellow fever vaccination. This chain joins TRBV7-3 and TRBJ2-3, with 11 bases matching TRBD2. This receptor was identified in a man in his late teens or twenties who received the YFV17D yellow fever vaccine. The DNA for the CDR3 is TGTGCCAGCAGCCCTCGGGGACTAGCGGGCACAGATACGCAGTATTTT. It is translated as CASSPRGLAGTDTQYF. The full variable domain, completed using reference TRBV7-3 and TRBJ2-3, is GAGVSQTPSNKVTEKGKYVELRCDPISGHTALYWYRQSLGQGPEFLIYFQGTGAADDSGLPNDRFFAVRPEGSVSTLKIQRTERGDSAVYLCASSPRGLAGTDTQYFGPGTRLTVL.